Below are 10 T cell receptor beta chains sequenced from a single sample in a study of beta chain features in type 1 diabetes. Study conclusions and caveats: Moderately but significantly shorter TCRB CDR3s were found in Type 1 diabetes patients in all four CD4+ subsets.

These receptors are not linked to any known antigen. The isolated RNA, all of it, was reverse transcribed, so expressed TCRB transcripts were what got sequenced. Sequencing was performed with immunoSEQ multiplex PCR; in TCRdb, only in-frame clones are kept and a portion is missing. The sample carries almost 350,000 clones, approximately 9.9% recorded once. Sequencing input: central memory CD4+ T cells from blood. The receptors stem from a man aged 30 to 45 with type 1 diabetes.

J is TRBJ1-6 and V is TRBV2; D is ambiguous. The germline CDR1 and CDR2 sequences are SNHLY and FYNNEI. The CDR3 has 14 amino acids. V gave up 4 bases and J gave up 10 bases, with 14 bases separating them. The CDR3 is CASSGQPHLSPLHF. In DNA, the CDR3 is TGTGCCAGCAGTGGCCAACCTCACCTCTCACCCCTCCACTTT.

The chain couples TRBV7-2 to TRBJ2-7; tentatively, D is TRBD1 or TRBD2 (5 bases each). Trimming stripped 8 bases from V and 2 bases from J, with 13 bases between. The CDR3 runs to 13 residues. Germline V CDR1 and CDR2: SGHTA, FQGNSA. The CDR3 sequence: CASSRDEAYEQYF. DNA of the CDR3: TGTGCCAGCTCCCGGGACGAGGCCTACGAGCAGTACTTC.

This clone was counted between two and nine times. This sequence joins TRBV6-1 and TRBJ2-3; no clear D gene. Germline V gene data show CDR1 as MNHNS and CDR2 as SASEGT. V lost 5 bases to trimming and J lost 3 bases, with 18 bases between them. This CDR3 has 16 amino acids. The CDR3 coding sequence is TGTGCCAGCAGTCAAGGACGTCCCGGGTTGACAGATACGCAGTATTTT. The encoded protein is CASSQGRPGLTDTQYF.

This rearrangement joins TRBV7-2 to TRBJ1-2; D gene uncertain. Between the trimmed V and J ends, which lost 2 bases and 4 bases, there was a span of 11 bases. Germline V gene lookup returns CDR1 SGHTA and CDR2 FQGNSA. CDR3 size: 14 residues. CDR3 residues: CASSLSQLAYGYTF. CDR3 DNA sequence: TGTGCCAGCAGCTTAAGCCAGTTGGCCTATGGCTACACCTTC.

The CDR3 nucleotides read TGTGCCAGCAGCATACAGGGGACTAACTATGGCTACACCTTC. This encodes CASSIQGTNYGYTF. This chain links TRBV11-2 with TRBJ1-2, with 7 bases lining up with TRBD1. CDR1 and CDR2 (germline): SGHAT, FQNNGV. CDR3 length: 14 residues. The V segment lost 5 bases and the J segment 0 bases; nucleotides outside the gene matches: 3.

This sequence joins TRBV4-3 and TRBJ2-7; D unresolved. V was shortened by 1 base and J by 0 bases, with 13 bases between the two germline ends. The V gene's germline CDR1 is LGHNA and CDR2 YSLEER. The length of the CDR3 is 16 residues. The CDR3 coding sequence is TGCGCCAGCAGCCAAGCGGTAGACGGCAGCTCCTACGAGCAGTACTTC. Amino acids: CASSQAVDGSSYEQYF.

This clone has ten or more counts. V is TRBV5-4 and J is TRBJ2-3; 10 positions agree with TRBD2. The CDR3 covers 15 residues. The ends lost 4 bases at V and 4 bases at J; junction bases unmatched: 6. Looked up from germline, CDR1 is SGHNT and CDR2 is YYREEE (reference sequence). This CDR3 reads CASSPWTSGADTQYF. The CDR3 DNA is TGTGCCAGCAGCCCGTGGACTAGCGGCGCAGATACGCAGTATTTT.

J is TRBJ2-5 and V is TRBV5-1; 8 bases align to TRBD2. The junction had 0 bases not matched to a gene; V was cut back by 4 bases and J by 1 base. Germline CDR1 and CDR2: SGHRS and YFSETQ. The CDR3 totals 13 residues. The DNA for the CDR3 is TGCGCCAGCAGCGCGGGGGGCCAAGAGACCCAGTACTTC. Translating gives CASSAGGQETQYF. Combining the CDR3 with reference TRBV5-1 and TRBJ2-5 gives the whole variable domain KAGVTQTPRYLIKTRGQQVTLSCSPISGHRSVSWYQQTPGQGLQFLFEYFSETQRNKGNFPGRFSGRQFSNSRSEMNVSTLELGDSALYLCASSAGGQETQYFGPGTRLLVL.

The chain links TRBV7-2 to TRBJ2-5; possibly TRBD2 for D (7 bases). The J call may be incorrect, as the DNA end agrees better with TRBJ2-7. This CDR3 is 15 amino acids long. Germline V CDR1 and CDR2: SGHTA, FQGNSA. CDR3 amino acids: CASSPGGLQSYEQYF. For the CDR3, the DNA is TGTGCCAGCAGCCCCGGGGGGCTCCAATCCTACGAGCAGTACTTC.

This clone has only a few counts. The V gene is TRBV2, the J gene TRBJ2-7; 7 nucleotides align to TRBD1. The CDR3 extends over 14 amino acids. The germline V gene has CDR1 SNHLY and CDR2 FYNNEI. Trimming at V came to 8 bases and at J to 0 bases, leaving 7 bases not matched to a gene. CDR3 DNA: TGTGCCAGCCGAGACAGGGTAAGCTCCTACGAGCAGTACTTC. It is translated as CASRDRVSSYEQYF.